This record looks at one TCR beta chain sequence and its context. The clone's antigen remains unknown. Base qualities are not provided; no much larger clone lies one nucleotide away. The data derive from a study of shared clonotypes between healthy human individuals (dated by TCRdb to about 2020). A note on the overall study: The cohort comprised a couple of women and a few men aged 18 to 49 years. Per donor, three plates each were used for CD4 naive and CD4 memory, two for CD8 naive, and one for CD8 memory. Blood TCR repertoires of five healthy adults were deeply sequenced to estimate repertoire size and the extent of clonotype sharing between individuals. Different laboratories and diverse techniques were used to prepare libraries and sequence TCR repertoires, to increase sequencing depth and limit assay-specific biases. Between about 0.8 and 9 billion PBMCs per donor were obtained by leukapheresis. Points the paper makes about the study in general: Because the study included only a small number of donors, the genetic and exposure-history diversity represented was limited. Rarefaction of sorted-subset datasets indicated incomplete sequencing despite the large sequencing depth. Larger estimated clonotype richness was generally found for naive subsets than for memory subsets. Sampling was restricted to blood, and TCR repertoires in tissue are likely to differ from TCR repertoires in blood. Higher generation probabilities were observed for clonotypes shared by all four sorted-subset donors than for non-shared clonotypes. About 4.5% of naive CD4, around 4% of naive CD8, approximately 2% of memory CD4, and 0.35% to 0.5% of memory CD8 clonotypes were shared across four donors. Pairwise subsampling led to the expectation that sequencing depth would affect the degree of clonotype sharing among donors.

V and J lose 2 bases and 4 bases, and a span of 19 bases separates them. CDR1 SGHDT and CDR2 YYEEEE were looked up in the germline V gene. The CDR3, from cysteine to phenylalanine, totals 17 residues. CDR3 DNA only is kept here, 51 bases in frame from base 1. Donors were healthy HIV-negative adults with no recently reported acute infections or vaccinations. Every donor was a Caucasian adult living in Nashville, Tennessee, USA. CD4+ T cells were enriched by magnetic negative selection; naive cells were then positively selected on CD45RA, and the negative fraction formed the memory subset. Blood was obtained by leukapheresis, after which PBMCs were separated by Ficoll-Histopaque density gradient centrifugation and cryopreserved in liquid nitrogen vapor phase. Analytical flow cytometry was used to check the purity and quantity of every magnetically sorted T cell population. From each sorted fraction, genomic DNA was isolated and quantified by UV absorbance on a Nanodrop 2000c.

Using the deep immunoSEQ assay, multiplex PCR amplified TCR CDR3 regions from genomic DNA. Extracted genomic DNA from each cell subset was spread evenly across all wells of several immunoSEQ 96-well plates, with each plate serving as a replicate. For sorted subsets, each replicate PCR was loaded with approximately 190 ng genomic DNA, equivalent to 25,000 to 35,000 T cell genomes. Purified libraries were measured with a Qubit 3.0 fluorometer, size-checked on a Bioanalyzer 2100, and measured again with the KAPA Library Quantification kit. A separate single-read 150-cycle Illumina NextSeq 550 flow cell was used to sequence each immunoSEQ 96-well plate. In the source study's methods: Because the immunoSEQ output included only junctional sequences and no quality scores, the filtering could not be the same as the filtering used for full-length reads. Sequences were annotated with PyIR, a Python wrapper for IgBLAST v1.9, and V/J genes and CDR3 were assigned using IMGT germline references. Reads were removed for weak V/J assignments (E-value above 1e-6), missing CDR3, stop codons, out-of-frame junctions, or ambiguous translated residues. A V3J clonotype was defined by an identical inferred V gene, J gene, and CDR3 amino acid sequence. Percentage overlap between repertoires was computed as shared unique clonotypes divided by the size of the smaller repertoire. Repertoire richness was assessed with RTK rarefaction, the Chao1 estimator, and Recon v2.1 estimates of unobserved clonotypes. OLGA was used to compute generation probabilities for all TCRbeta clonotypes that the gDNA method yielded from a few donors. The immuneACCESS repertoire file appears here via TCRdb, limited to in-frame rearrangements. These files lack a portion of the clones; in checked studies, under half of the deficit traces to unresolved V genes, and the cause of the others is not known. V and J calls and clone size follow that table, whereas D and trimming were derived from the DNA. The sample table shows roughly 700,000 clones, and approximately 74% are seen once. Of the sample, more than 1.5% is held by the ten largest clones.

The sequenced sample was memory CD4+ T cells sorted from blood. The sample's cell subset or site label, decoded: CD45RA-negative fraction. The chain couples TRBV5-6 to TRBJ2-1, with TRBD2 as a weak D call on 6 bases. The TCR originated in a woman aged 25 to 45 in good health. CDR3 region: CASSFGNRISGYNEQFF. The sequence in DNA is TGTGCCAGCAGCTTTGGAAACAGGATCAGCGGGTACAATGAGCAGTTCTTC.